Reported below is one TCR beta chain. Among the unsorted PBMC samples, replicate PCRs used 300 ng DNA, roughly 33,000 T cell genomes. Here immunoSEQ multiplex PCR was the method, and the copy in TCRdb shows in-frame clones only, minus some. The table includes hundreds of thousands of clones, 76% detected once. The data belong to a study of shared clonotypes between healthy human individuals. V lost 3 bases and J 2 bases, leaving 10 bases between the germline ends. This CDR3 has 14 residues. Per the germline V gene, CDR1 is SGHRS and CDR2 is YFSETQ. Everyone who donated was a Caucasian adult who lived in Nashville, Tennessee.

The chain is built from TRBV5-1 and TRBJ2-3; possibly TRBD2 for D (7 bases). The sample comprised PBMCs. This TCR was sampled from a woman aged 40 to 50 in good health. Some clones in this sample may be carry-over from other donors' samples. Here the CDR3 reads CASSSGGNTDTQYF. As DNA, the CDR3 is TGCGCCAGCAGCTCGGGGGGCAACACAGATACGCAGTATTTT.